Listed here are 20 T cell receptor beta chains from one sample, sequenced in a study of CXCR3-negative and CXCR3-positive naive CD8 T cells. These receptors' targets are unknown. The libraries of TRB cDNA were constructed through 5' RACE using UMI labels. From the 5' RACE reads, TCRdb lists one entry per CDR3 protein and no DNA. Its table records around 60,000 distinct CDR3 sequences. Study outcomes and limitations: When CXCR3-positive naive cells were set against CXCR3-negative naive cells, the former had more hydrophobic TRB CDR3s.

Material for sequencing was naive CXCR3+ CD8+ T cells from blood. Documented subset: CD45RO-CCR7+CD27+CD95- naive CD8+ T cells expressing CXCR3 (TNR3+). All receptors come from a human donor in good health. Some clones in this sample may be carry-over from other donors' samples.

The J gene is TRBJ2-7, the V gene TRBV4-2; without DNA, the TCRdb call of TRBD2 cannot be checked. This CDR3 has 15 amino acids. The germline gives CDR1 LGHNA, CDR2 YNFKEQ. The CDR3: CASSERQGWAYEQYF.

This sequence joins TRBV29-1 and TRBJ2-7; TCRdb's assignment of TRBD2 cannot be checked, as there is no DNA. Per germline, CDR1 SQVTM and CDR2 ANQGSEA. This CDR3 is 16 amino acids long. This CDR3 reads CSVEDLGDSFSYEQYF.

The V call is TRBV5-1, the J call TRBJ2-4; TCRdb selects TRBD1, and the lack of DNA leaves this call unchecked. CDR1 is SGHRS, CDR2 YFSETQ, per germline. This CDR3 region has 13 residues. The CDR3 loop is CASSPGTVNIQYF.

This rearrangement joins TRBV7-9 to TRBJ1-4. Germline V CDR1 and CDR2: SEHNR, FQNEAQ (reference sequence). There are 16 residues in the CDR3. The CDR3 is CASSIFTTPSNEKLFF.

The CDR3 region is CASSPDSPYEQYF. The chain has TRBV4-1 and TRBJ2-7. Germline CDR1 is MGHRA and CDR2 is YSYEKL. This CDR3 comprises 13 residues.

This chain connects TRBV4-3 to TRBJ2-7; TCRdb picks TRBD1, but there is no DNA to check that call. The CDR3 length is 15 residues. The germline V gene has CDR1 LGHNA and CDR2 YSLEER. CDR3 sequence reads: CASSPRRGGNYEQYF.

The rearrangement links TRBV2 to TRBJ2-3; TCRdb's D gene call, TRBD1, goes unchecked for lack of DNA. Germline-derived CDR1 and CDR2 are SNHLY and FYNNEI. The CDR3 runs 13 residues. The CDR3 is CASPGFRPDTQYF.

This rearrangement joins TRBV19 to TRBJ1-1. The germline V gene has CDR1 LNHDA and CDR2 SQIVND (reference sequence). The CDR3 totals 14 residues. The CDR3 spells CASTHRPEGTEAFF.

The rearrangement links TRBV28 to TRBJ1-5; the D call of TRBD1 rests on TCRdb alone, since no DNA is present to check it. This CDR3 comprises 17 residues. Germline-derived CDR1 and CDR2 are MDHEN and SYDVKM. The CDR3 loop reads CASSPKYWTASNQPQHF.

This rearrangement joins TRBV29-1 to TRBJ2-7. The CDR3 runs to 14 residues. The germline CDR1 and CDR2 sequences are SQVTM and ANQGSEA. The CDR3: CSVVGLGSTYEQYF.

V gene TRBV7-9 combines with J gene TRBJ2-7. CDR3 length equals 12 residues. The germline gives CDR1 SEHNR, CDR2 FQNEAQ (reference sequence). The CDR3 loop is CASSIGTYEQYF.

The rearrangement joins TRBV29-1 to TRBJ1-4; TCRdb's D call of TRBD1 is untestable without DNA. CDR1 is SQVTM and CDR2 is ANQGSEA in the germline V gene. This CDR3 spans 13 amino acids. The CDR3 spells CSARTGWGEKLFF.

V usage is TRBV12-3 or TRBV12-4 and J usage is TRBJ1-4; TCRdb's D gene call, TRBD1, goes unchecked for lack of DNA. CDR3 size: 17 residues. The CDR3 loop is CASGYFAGQIIGEKLFF.

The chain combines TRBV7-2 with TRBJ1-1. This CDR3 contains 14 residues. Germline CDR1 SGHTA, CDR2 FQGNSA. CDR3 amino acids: CASSLALLDPEAFF.

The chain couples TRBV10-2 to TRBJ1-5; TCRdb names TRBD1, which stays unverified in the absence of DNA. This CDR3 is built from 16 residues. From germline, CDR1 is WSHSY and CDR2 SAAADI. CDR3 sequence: CASSERGQGANQPQHF.

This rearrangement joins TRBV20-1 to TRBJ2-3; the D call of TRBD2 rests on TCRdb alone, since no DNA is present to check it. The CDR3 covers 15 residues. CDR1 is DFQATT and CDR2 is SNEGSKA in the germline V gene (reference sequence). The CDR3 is CSASSASFGTDTQYF.

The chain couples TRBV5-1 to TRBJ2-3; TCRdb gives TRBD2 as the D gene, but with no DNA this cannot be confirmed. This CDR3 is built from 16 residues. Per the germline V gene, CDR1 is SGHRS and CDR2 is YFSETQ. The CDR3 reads CASSLERGASTDTQYF. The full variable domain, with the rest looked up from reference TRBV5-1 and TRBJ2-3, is KAGVTQTPRYLIKTRGQQVTLSCSPISGHRSVSWYQQTPGQGLQFLFEYFSETQRNKGNFPGRFSGRQFSNSRSEMNVSTLELGDSALYLCASSLERGASTDTQYFGPGTRLTVL.

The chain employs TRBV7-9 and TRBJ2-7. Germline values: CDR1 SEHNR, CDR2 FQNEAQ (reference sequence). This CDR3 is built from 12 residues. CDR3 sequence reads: CASSPTWVEQYF.

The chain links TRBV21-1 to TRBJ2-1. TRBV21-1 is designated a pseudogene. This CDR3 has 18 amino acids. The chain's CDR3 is CASSKDTSRQGSYNEQFF.

CDR3 sequence reads: CASSLFRGPYGYTF. V gene TRBV28 combines with J gene TRBJ1-2; the TCRdb call, TRBD1, lacks DNA for checking. Germline V gene sequence: CDR1 MDHEN, CDR2 SYDVKM. There are 14 residues in the CDR3.